This TCR beta chain came from a study of early T cells in non-severe SARS-CoV-2 infection. Study-wide context: Sequencing targeted bulk RNA from unsorted whole blood, leaving chains unpaired.

This clonotype was seen a few times. Antigen: not known. In the library, individual cDNA molecules carried attached unique molecular identifiers. TCRdb reprocessed the 5' RACE reads via MiXCR and lists one record per CDR3 protein. The sample has around 80,000 distinct CDR3 sequences, about 10% seen once. Study results and caveats: Missing private and CD4 specificities, VDJdb matching favored anti-spike CD8 responses.

Sequenced here: whole blood, sampled at baseline. The clonotype originates from an adult who was a healthcare worker with PCR-confirmed SARS-CoV-2 infection or an uninfected control (not recorded which).

CDR3 bases: TGTGCCAGCAGCCTCCGGGGACAGACATTGACCGGGGAGCTGTTTTTT. This sequence encodes CASSLRGQTLTGELFF. The chain carries TRBV3-1 and TRBJ2-2; 7 bases line up with TRBD1. The germline V gene encodes CDR1 LGHDT and CDR2 YNNKEL (reference sequence). The ends lost 4 bases at V and 5 bases at J; junction bases unmatched: 10. There are 16 residues in the CDR3.